Below, 4 T cell receptor beta chains from the same sample are listed, as sequenced in a study of T cells expressing NK-cell markers. From the 5' RACE reads, TCRdb lists one entry per CDR3 protein and no DNA. This sample's table has 130,000 to 150,000 distinct CDR3 sequences. Sequencing input: blood T cells: a sorted CD56 or NKG2C T cell subset, CD4+ or CD8+ T cells, or bulk PBMC T cells (not recorded which). These receptor sequences come from a man aged 18 to 35 in good health.

V usage is TRBV11-1 and J usage is TRBJ2-7; the TCRdb D gene call, TRBD2, has no DNA to confirm it. Germline V gene sequence: CDR1 SGHAT, CDR2 FQDESV (reference sequence). The CDR3 is made up of 18 amino acids. The CDR3 loop is CASRPRLAGAGASYEQYF. The full variable domain, its missing parts supplied by reference TRBV11-1 and TRBJ2-7, is EAEVAQSPRYKITEKSQAVAFWCDPISGHATLYWYRQILGQGPELLVQFQDESVVDDSQLPKDRFSAERLKGVDSTLKIQPAELGDSAMYLCASRPRLAGAGASYEQYFGPGTRLTVT.

V usage is TRBV5-1 and J usage is TRBJ2-1; as DNA is missing, the TRBD2 call by TCRdb cannot be tested. The germline CDR1 and CDR2 sequences are SGHRS and YFSETQ. This CDR3 region has 20 residues. The CDR3 reads CASSLYGLAGRSSSYNEQFF. Together with reference TRBV5-1 and TRBJ2-1, the CDR3 gives the full variable domain: KAGVTQTPRYLIKTRGQQVTLSCSPISGHRSVSWYQQTPGQGLQFLFEYFSETQRNKGNFPGRFSGRQFSNSRSEMNVSTLELGDSALYLCASSLYGLAGRSSSYNEQFFGPGTRLTVL.

The rearrangement joins TRBV4-1 to TRBJ1-1. Germline lookup yields CDR1 MGHRA and CDR2 YSYEKL. The CDR3 has 15 residues. CDR3 region: CASSQEVYGNTEAFF.

The chain recombines TRBV9 with TRBJ1-1; checking the TCRdb D call of TRBD1 is not possible without DNA. The CDR3 is made up of 16 amino acids. The V gene's germline CDR1 is SGDLS and CDR2 YYNGEE. CDR3 in amino acids: CASSGDRASRLGEAFF.